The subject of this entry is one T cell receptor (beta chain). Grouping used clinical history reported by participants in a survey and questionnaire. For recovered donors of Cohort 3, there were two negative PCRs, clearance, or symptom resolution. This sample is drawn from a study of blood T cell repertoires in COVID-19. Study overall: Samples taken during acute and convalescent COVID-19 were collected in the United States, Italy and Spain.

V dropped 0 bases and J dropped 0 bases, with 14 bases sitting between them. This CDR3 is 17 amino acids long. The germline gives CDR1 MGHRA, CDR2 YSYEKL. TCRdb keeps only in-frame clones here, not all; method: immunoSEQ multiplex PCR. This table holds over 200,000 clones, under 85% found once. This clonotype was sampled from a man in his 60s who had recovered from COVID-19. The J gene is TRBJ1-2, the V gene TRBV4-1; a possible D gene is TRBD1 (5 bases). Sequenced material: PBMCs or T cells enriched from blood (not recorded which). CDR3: CASSQDAGLLANYGYTF. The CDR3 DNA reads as TGCGCCAGCAGCCAAGATGCGGGACTGTTAGCTAACTATGGCTACACCTTC.